These 2 T cell receptor beta chains originate from one sample sequenced in a study of shared clonotypes between healthy human individuals. Measured with immunoSEQ multiplex PCR; TCRdb has only the in-frame clones, and not every one. The sample carries some 2,500,000 clones, around 92% recorded once. The specimen sequenced was naive CD4+ T cells from PBMCs. Specified subset: CD45RA+ positively selected. These receptors were collected from a young man in good health. Some clones in this sample may be carry-over from other donors' samples.

The chain uses TRBV21-1 and TRBJ2-2; the table names TRBD1, a call not compared with the DNA. TRBV21-1 is a pseudogene. The CDR3 spans 17 residues. This CDR3 reads CASSKIKNSFITGELFF. CDR3 coding DNA: TGTGCCAGCAGCAAAATAAAGAACAGTTTTATCACCGGGGAGCTGTTTTTT.

Turning to this clone: This sample includes further DNA sequences coding for the same CDR3. The V gene is TRBV30, the J gene TRBJ2-7, with D maybe TRBD1 (6 bases). Deletions cut 1 base from V and 4 bases from J, with 8 bases between. The CDR3 covers 12 residues. In germline, CDR1 is GTSNPN, CDR2 SVGIG (reference sequence). The CDR3 region is CAWSGTAYEQYF. The CDR3 DNA sequence: TGTGCCTGGAGTGGGACAGCTTACGAGCAGTACTTC.